This T cell receptor beta chain was profiled in a study of beta chain features in type 1 diabetes. Per the germline V gene, CDR1 is LNHDA and CDR2 is SQIVND (reference sequence). The length of the CDR3 is 15 residues. V was shortened by 3 bases and J by 5 bases, with 14 bases between the two germline ends. Expressed TCRB transcripts were sequenced, since all the RNA that had been isolated was reverse transcribed. Libraries were prepared by immunoSEQ multiplex PCR; TCRdb keeps only in-frame clonotypes and omits some of them. This sample has roughly 300,000 clones; 13% to 15% occur once, and the top ten carry approximately 0.015%. Points from the study as a whole: Shortening that was moderate but significant affected the TCRB CDR3s of Type 1 diabetes patients in all four CD4+ subsets.

Remarks on this clone: Its antigen is not identified.

What was sequenced was naive CD4+ T cells from blood. This chain connects TRBV19 to TRBJ1-5, with D maybe TRBD1 (5 bases). The receptor was isolated from a man aged 25 to 40 with type 1 diabetes. The CDR3 spells CASSIWQGGYQPQHF. In nucleotides, the CDR3 is TGTGCCAGTAGTATTTGGCAGGGTGGCTATCAGCCCCAGCATTTT.